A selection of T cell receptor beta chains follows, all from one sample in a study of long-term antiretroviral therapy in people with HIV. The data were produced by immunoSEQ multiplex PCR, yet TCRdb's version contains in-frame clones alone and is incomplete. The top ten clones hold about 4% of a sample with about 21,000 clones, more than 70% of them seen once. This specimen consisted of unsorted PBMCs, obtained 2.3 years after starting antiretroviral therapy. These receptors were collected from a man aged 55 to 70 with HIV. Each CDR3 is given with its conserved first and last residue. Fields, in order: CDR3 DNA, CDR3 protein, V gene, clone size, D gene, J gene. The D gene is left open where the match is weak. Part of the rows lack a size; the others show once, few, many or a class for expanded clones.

CDR3nt: TGCAGCGTTGGGAGGGGCCTAGCCTACGAGCAGTACTTC
CDR3aa: CSVGRGLAYEQYF
v_gene: TRBV29-1
abundance: -
d_gene: -
j_gene: TRBJ2-7

CDR3nt: TGTGCCAGCAGCTTAGAGGGGGGGACAGGATATTACGAGCAGTACTTC
CDR3aa: CASSLEGGTGYYEQYF
v_gene: TRBV7-8
abundance: -
d_gene: -
j_gene: TRBJ2-7

CDR3nt: TGTGCCAGCAGCGTAAGTGGGTCCGCCTCCTACGAGCAGTACTTC
CDR3aa: CASSVSGSASYEQYF
v_gene: TRBV9
abundance: -
d_gene: -
j_gene: TRBJ2-7

CDR3nt: TGTGCTAGTGGCCAGGGTGGGGATCAGCCCCAGCATTTT
CDR3aa: CASGQGGDQPQHF
v_gene: TRBV12-5
abundance: -
d_gene: -
j_gene: TRBJ1-5

CDR3nt: TGTGCCAGCAGCCCGCTCCTGGGACAGGGGGCGCGTTACTCCTATGGCTACACCTTC
CDR3aa: CASSPLLGQGARYSYGYTF
v_gene: TRBV7-9
abundance: -
d_gene: TRBD1
j_gene: TRBJ1-2

CDR3nt: TGTGCCAGCAGCCCGAACGACAGGGCGGCACCCCTCCACTTT
CDR3aa: CASSPNDRAAPLHF
v_gene: TRBV27
abundance: few
d_gene: TRBD1
j_gene: TRBJ1-6

CDR3nt: TGTGCCAGCAGTGTGGGGCAGGGAACTAGCGGGATCTACAATGAGCAGTTCTTC
CDR3aa: CASSVGQGTSGIYNEQFF
v_gene: TRBV2
abundance: -
d_gene: TRBD2
j_gene: TRBJ2-1

CDR3nt: TGTGCCAGCAGCCAGCTGACAGTGGGAAAGAACGAGCAGTACTTC
CDR3aa: CASSQLTVGKNEQYF
v_gene: TRBV7-9
abundance: -
d_gene: -
j_gene: TRBJ2-7

CDR3nt: TGTGCCAGCAGCCCAGGAACTAGCTTCCAAGAGACCCAGTACTTC
CDR3aa: CASSPGTSFQETQYF
v_gene: TRBV9
abundance: -
d_gene: -
j_gene: TRBJ2-5

CDR3nt: TGTGCCTGGGGCCAGGGACTAGCGGGAGTACGCACAGGGGCCAACGTCCTGACTTTC
CDR3aa: CAWGQGLAGVRTGANVLTF
v_gene: TRBV30
abundance: -
d_gene: TRBD2
j_gene: TRBJ2-6

CDR3nt: TGTGCCAGCAGCTTGTCAGGGCCTGATCCCCAGCATTTT
CDR3aa: CASSLSGPDPQHF
v_gene: TRBV7-3
abundance: few
d_gene: -
j_gene: TRBJ1-5

CDR3nt: TGTGCCAGCAGCAAGGGACAGTCAATATATGGCTACACCTTC
CDR3aa: CASSKGQSIYGYTF
v_gene: TRBV6-6
abundance: -
d_gene: TRBD1
j_gene: TRBJ1-2

CDR3nt: TGTGCCAGCAGTTATGTGTGGCAAACGAACACCGGGGAGCTGTTTTTT
CDR3aa: CASSYVWQTNTGELFF
v_gene: TRBV6-5
abundance: once
d_gene: -
j_gene: TRBJ2-2

CDR3nt: TGCAGCGTTGGAGGACCCCTTAGCGGCAACTCCTACAATGAGCAGTTCTTC
CDR3aa: CSVGGPLSGNSYNEQFF
v_gene: TRBV29-1
abundance: -
d_gene: -
j_gene: TRBJ2-1

CDR3nt: TGTGCCAGCAGCAATGCCCCTAACCAGGGGACTAGCCCGCGCAATGAGCAGTTCTTC
CDR3aa: CASSNAPNQGTSPRNEQFF
v_gene: TRBV21-1
abundance: -
d_gene: -
j_gene: TRBJ2-1

CDR3nt: TGCAGCGTTGAAGGACAGGGGGCGGGCGAGCAGTACTTC
CDR3aa: CSVEGQGAGEQYF
v_gene: TRBV29-1
abundance: -
d_gene: TRBD1
j_gene: TRBJ2-7

CDR3nt: TGTGCCAGCACGGACAGGGGCAATCAGCCCCAGCATTTT
CDR3aa: CASTDRGNQPQHF
v_gene: TRBV19
abundance: -
d_gene: TRBD1
j_gene: TRBJ1-5

CDR3nt: TGTGCCAGCAGCTTAGACCCCACTAGCGGGGATCTAAGGTTCTTC
CDR3aa: CASSLDPTSGDLRFF
v_gene: TRBV11-2
abundance: once
d_gene: TRBD2
j_gene: TRBJ2-1

CDR3nt: TGCGCCAGCAGCTCCCTCTTACTAAGTTCACCCCTCCACTTT
CDR3aa: CASSSLLLSSPLHF
v_gene: TRBV5-1
abundance: -
d_gene: -
j_gene: TRBJ1-6

CDR3nt: TGCGCCAGCGGCCGGGACACCGACCAAGAGACCCAGTACTTC
CDR3aa: CASGRDTDQETQYF
v_gene: TRBV5-1
abundance: -
d_gene: -
j_gene: TRBJ2-5

CDR3nt: TGTGCCAGCAGCCGAGGACAGGGCCTCTCCTACGAGCAGTACTTC
CDR3aa: CASSRGQGLSYEQYF
v_gene: TRBV7-9
abundance: -
d_gene: TRBD1
j_gene: TRBJ2-7

CDR3nt: TGTGCCTACAGGACCAATACCTACGAGCAGTACTTC
CDR3aa: CAYRTNTYEQYF
v_gene: TRBV5-4
abundance: few
d_gene: -
j_gene: TRBJ2-7

CDR3nt: TGTGCCAGCAGCAAGACTAGCGGGGGGAGGACAGATACGCAGTATTTT
CDR3aa: CASSKTSGGRTDTQYF
v_gene: TRBV7-6
abundance: -
d_gene: TRBD2
j_gene: TRBJ2-3

CDR3nt: TGTGCCAGCAGCCAAGAGATCGGGGACGTCTCCCTTATGCGGGGCTACACCTTC
CDR3aa: CASSQEIGDVSLMRGYTF
v_gene: TRBV4-2
abundance: -
d_gene: -
j_gene: TRBJ1-2

CDR3nt: TGTGCCAGCAGATCGTGGGAGGCCCGCACAGATACGCAGTATTTT
CDR3aa: CASRSWEARTDTQYF
v_gene: TRBV4-2
abundance: -
d_gene: -
j_gene: TRBJ2-3

CDR3nt: TGTGCCGGTGGGTTCGGGACTACGCCGGGGGAGCTGTTTTTT
CDR3aa: CAGGFGTTPGELFF
v_gene: TRBV6-1
abundance: -
d_gene: TRBD2
j_gene: TRBJ2-2

CDR3nt: TGTGCCAGCAGCCTAACCGGGACTGTCCCAGATACGCAGTATTTT
CDR3aa: CASSLTGTVPDTQYF
v_gene: TRBV7-2
abundance: -
d_gene: -
j_gene: TRBJ2-3

CDR3nt: TGTGCCAGCAGCGGGGGGCGAGGATACAATGAGCAGTTCTTC
CDR3aa: CASSGGRGYNEQFF
v_gene: TRBV11-3
abundance: -
d_gene: -
j_gene: TRBJ2-1

CDR3nt: TGCAGCGTTGCCGGGGATGACTATGGCTACACCTTC
CDR3aa: CSVAGDDYGYTF
v_gene: TRBV29-1
abundance: -
d_gene: -
j_gene: TRBJ1-2

CDR3nt: TGTGCCAGCAGCGGACAGGGTGAACAGCCCCAGCATTTT
CDR3aa: CASSGQGEQPQHF
v_gene: TRBV2
abundance: -
d_gene: TRBD1
j_gene: TRBJ1-5

CDR3nt: TGTGCCAGTAATCCAATAGGCGGGATGGAGTATGGCTACACCTTC
CDR3aa: CASNPIGGMEYGYTF
v_gene: TRBV19
abundance: -
d_gene: -
j_gene: TRBJ1-2

CDR3nt: TGCGCCAGCAGCGACGGGACAGGGTGGACCACTGAAGCTTTCTTT
CDR3aa: CASSDGTGWTTEAFF
v_gene: TRBV5-1
abundance: -
d_gene: TRBD1
j_gene: TRBJ1-1

CDR3nt: TGTGCCAGCAGCTCCGAGCGGGGGGGGGTTTTGGAGACCCAGTACTTC
CDR3aa: CASSSERGGVLETQYF
v_gene: TRBV5-6
abundance: -
d_gene: TRBD2
j_gene: TRBJ2-5

CDR3nt: TGTGCCAGCAGCCCGAGCGACAGGGGGAGGAACACTGAAGCTTTCTTT
CDR3aa: CASSPSDRGRNTEAFF
v_gene: TRBV4-2
abundance: -
d_gene: TRBD1
j_gene: TRBJ1-1

CDR3nt: TGTGCCAGCAGCTCAGGGGGTGCGGCACCCTACGAGCAGTACTTC
CDR3aa: CASSSGGAAPYEQYF
v_gene: TRBV7-9
abundance: -
d_gene: TRBD1
j_gene: TRBJ2-7

CDR3nt: TGTGCCAGCAGCTTAGCGCGGATCGGCGGTCTAGACTACAATGAGCAGTTCTTC
CDR3aa: CASSLARIGGLDYNEQFF
v_gene: TRBV7-9
abundance: -
d_gene: -
j_gene: TRBJ2-1

CDR3nt: TGCGCCAGCAGCTTGGAAGGGGGCAACACCGGGGAGCTGTTTTTT
CDR3aa: CASSLEGGNTGELFF
v_gene: TRBV5-1
abundance: -
d_gene: TRBD1
j_gene: TRBJ2-2

CDR3nt: TGCGCCAGCAGCCAAGAATGGGTCGCGCCCGAGCAGTACTTC
CDR3aa: CASSQEWVAPEQYF
v_gene: TRBV4-1
abundance: -
d_gene: -
j_gene: TRBJ2-7

CDR3nt: TGCGCCAGCAGCAAAGGACAGGGGACCACAGATACGCAGTATTTT
CDR3aa: CASSKGQGTTDTQYF
v_gene: TRBV5-1
abundance: -
d_gene: TRBD1
j_gene: TRBJ2-3

CDR3nt: TGTGCCAGCAGCTTTACGGCCAGGGGTGGTCAGCCCCAGCATTTT
CDR3aa: CASSFTARGGQPQHF
v_gene: TRBV5-4
abundance: few
d_gene: -
j_gene: TRBJ1-5

CDR3nt: TGCAGCGTTGTCCCGGGACAGGGCGTCTACGAGCAGTACTTC
CDR3aa: CSVVPGQGVYEQYF
v_gene: TRBV29-1
abundance: -
d_gene: TRBD1
j_gene: TRBJ2-7

CDR3nt: TGTGCCAGCAGCGGCCGACGGGGTCCGTCCAATCAGCCCCAGCATTTT
CDR3aa: CASSGRRGPSNQPQHF
v_gene: TRBV21-1
abundance: -
d_gene: -
j_gene: TRBJ1-5

CDR3nt: TGTGCCATCAGTCTGCAGGGGAATCAGCCCCAGCATTTT
CDR3aa: CAISLQGNQPQHF
v_gene: TRBV10-3
abundance: -
d_gene: -
j_gene: TRBJ1-5

CDR3nt: TGTGCCAGCAGCTTCGGTCACACCGGGGAGCTGTTTTTT
CDR3aa: CASSFGHTGELFF
v_gene: TRBV11-3
abundance: -
d_gene: -
j_gene: TRBJ2-2

CDR3nt: TGCGCCAGCAGCTTGGGGAATGTGGGATCTGGAAACACCATATATTTT
CDR3aa: CASSLGNVGSGNTIYF
v_gene: TRBV5-1
abundance: -
d_gene: -
j_gene: TRBJ1-3

CDR3nt: TGCGCCAGCAGTAGGGGACCGGAAGAGGACGGGGAGCTGTTTTTT
CDR3aa: CASSRGPEEDGELFF
v_gene: TRBV5-1
abundance: -
d_gene: -
j_gene: TRBJ2-2

CDR3nt: TGCGCCAGCAGCTCGCTAGCGACAGATACGCAGTATTTT
CDR3aa: CASSSLATDTQYF
v_gene: TRBV5-1
abundance: -
d_gene: -
j_gene: TRBJ2-3

CDR3nt: TGTGCCAGCAGCAACGGGCAGCGGCGCGAGCAGTACTTC
CDR3aa: CASSNGQRREQYF
v_gene: TRBV7-9
abundance: -
d_gene: -
j_gene: TRBJ2-7

CDR3nt: TGTGCCAGCAGCTTAGCGCTAGGGGACAGTTACAATGAGCAGTTCTTC
CDR3aa: CASSLALGDSYNEQFF
v_gene: TRBV7-9
abundance: -
d_gene: TRBD1
j_gene: TRBJ2-1

CDR3nt: TGTGCCAGCAGTGATAGACAGGGGAACTACGAGCAGTACTTC
CDR3aa: CASSDRQGNYEQYF
v_gene: TRBV2
abundance: -
d_gene: TRBD1
j_gene: TRBJ2-7

CDR3nt: TGTGCCAGCAGTTTATTCCCCCAGACTAGCGGCTACAATGAGCAGTTCTTC
CDR3aa: CASSLFPQTSGYNEQFF
v_gene: TRBV27
abundance: -
d_gene: TRBD2
j_gene: TRBJ2-1

CDR3nt: TGTGCCAGCATGTGGGCAGGGCCCTTGGGCACTGAAGCTTTCTTT
CDR3aa: CASMWAGPLGTEAFF
v_gene: TRBV7-9
abundance: -
d_gene: -
j_gene: TRBJ1-1

CDR3nt: TGCGCCAGCAGTGAAGGACTAGCGGGATCGGGTGAGCAGTTCTTC
CDR3aa: CASSEGLAGSGEQFF
v_gene: TRBV23-1
abundance: -
d_gene: TRBD2
j_gene: TRBJ2-1

CDR3nt: TGTGCCAGCACAGGGGGACAGGGGACGAATTCACCCCTCCACTTT
CDR3aa: CASTGGQGTNSPLHF
v_gene: TRBV5-4
abundance: -
d_gene: TRBD1
j_gene: TRBJ1-6

CDR3nt: TGTGCCAGCAGCTCACAAACACAAAGCTACGAGCAGTACTTC
CDR3aa: CASSSQTQSYEQYF
v_gene: TRBV6-1
abundance: -
d_gene: -
j_gene: TRBJ2-7

CDR3nt: TGTGCCAGCAGCTTCTATAGCAATCAGCCCCAGCATTTT
CDR3aa: CASSFYSNQPQHF
v_gene: TRBV7-2
abundance: -
d_gene: -
j_gene: TRBJ1-5

CDR3nt: TGCGCCAGCAGCTTGGCCCGGACAGGGAACACTGAAGCTTTCTTT
CDR3aa: CASSLARTGNTEAFF
v_gene: TRBV5-1
abundance: -
d_gene: TRBD1
j_gene: TRBJ1-1

CDR3nt: TGTGCCAGCAGCTTAGCAGGGCCGCAGACCCAGTACTTC
CDR3aa: CASSLAGPQTQYF
v_gene: TRBV7-2
abundance: -
d_gene: -
j_gene: TRBJ2-5

CDR3nt: TGTGCCAGCAGCGCTGGGACATTTCGCTCTGGGGCCAACGTCCTGACTTTC
CDR3aa: CASSAGTFRSGANVLTF
v_gene: TRBV11-3
abundance: -
d_gene: -
j_gene: TRBJ2-6

CDR3nt: TGTGCCAGCAGCTTAAGGACAGGGGGCTCTGAAGCTTTCTTT
CDR3aa: CASSLRTGGSEAFF
v_gene: TRBV5-8
abundance: -
d_gene: TRBD1
j_gene: TRBJ1-1